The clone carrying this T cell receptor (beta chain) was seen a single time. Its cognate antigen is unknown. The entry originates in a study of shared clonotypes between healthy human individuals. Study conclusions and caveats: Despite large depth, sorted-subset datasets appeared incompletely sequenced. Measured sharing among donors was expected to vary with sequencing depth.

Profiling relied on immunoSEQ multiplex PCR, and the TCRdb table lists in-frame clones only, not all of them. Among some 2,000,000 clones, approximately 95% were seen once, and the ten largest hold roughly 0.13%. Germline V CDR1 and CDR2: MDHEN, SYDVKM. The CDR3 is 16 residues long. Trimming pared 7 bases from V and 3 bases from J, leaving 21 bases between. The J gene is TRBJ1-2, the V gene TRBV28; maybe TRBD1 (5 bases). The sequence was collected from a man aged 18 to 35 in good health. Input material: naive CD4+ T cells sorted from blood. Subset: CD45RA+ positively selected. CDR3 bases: TGTGCCAGCACCCTACCCCTAGGGGCCTCGGACTATGGCTACACCTTC. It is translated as CASTLPLGASDYGYTF.